These T cell receptor beta chains were read from a single sample in a study of cytomegalovirus exposure and HLA in healthy donors. Produced via immunoSEQ multiplex PCR; TCRdb's table is partial and in-frame only. In the table there are around 61,000 clones, about four fifths of which are singletons. Source material: PBMCs. These receptors all stem from a man in his forties or fifties in good health and CMV-seronegative. Each CDR3 is given with its conserved first and last residue. D genes are given only for firm matches.

CDR3aa,CDR3nt,j_gene,v_gene,d_gene
CASSLGGDYLRPEQFF,TGTGCCAGCAGCCTCGGGGGGGACTACCTAAGGCCTGAGCAGTTCTTC,TRBJ2-1,TRBV11-1,TRBD2
CASSFNPGGTDTQYF,TGTGCCAGCAGCTTCAACCCTGGCGGTACAGATACGCAGTATTTT,TRBJ2-3,TRBV7-6,.
CAWSVNPQLQGRAFF,TGTGCCTGGAGTGTAAACCCTCAATTACAGGGTCGAGCTTTCTTT,TRBJ1-1,TRBV30,.
CASSAQGAKSPLHF,TGTGCCAGCAGTGCACAGGGGGCAAAATCACCCCTCCACTTT,TRBJ1-6,TRBV6-6,TRBD1
CASSLGWGDTEAFF,TGTGCCAGCAGCTTAGGATGGGGGGACACTGAAGCTTTCTTT,TRBJ1-1,TRBV11-3,.
CASSQTGYGYTF,TGTGCCAGTAGCCAAACAGGGTATGGCTACACCTTC,TRBJ1-2,TRBV19,.
CASSDPRTGAGYNSPLHF,TGTGCCAGCAGTGATCCCCGGACAGGGGCAGGATATAATTCACCCCTCCACTTT,TRBJ1-6,TRBV2,TRBD1
CASSVDRGGNQPQHF,TGTGCCAGTAGTGTTGACAGGGGTGGCAATCAGCCCCAGCATTTT,TRBJ1-5,TRBV19,TRBD1
CASSSGGDEKLFF,TGCGCCAGCAGTTCCGGGGGGGATGAAAAACTGTTTTTT,TRBJ1-4,TRBV5-1,.
CASSLSQGGPYGYTF,TGTGCCAGCAGTTTATCACAGGGAGGGCCCTATGGCTACACCTTC,TRBJ1-2,TRBV27,.
CASSQKTGDTEAFF,TGCGCCAGCAGCCAGAAGACAGGGGACACTGAAGCTTTCTTT,TRBJ1-1,TRBV4-3,TRBD1
CASSLDRGGSPLHF,TGTGCCAGCAGTCTGGACAGGGGGGGGAGTCCCCTCCACTTT,TRBJ1-6,TRBV5-6,TRBD1
CASSDSSTDTQYF,TGTGCCAGCAGTGACAGTAGCACAGATACGCAGTATTTT,TRBJ2-3,TRBV28,.
CASSPIRGASEAFF,TGTGCCAGCAGTCCCATTCGGGGGGCCTCTGAAGCTTTCTTT,TRBJ1-1,TRBV27,.
CASSPLGTGNEQYF,TGTGCCAGCAGCCCCCTCGGGACAGGGAACGAGCAGTACTTC,TRBJ2-7,TRBV11-2,TRBD1
CAWSQLTGTGPYYGYTF,TGTGCCTGGAGTCAGTTGACCGGGACAGGGCCTTACTATGGCTACACCTTC,TRBJ1-2,TRBV30,TRBD1
CASSLIQGEKLFF,TGTGCCAGCAGTTTAATACAGGGTGAAAAACTGTTTTTT,TRBJ1-4,TRBV27,.
CASSEGPKNEQFF,TGTGCCAGCAGCGAGGGTCCGAAGAATGAGCAGTTCTTC,TRBJ2-1,TRBV11-3,.